The T cell receptor beta chain under discussion was sequenced for a study of shared clonotypes between healthy human individuals. V was clipped by 3 bases and J by 0 bases; unmatched bases: 8. The CDR3 is 17 amino acids. The germline V gene encodes CDR1 SGHNT and CDR2 YYREEE (reference sequence). Libraries were prepared by immunoSEQ multiplex PCR; TCRdb keeps only in-frame clonotypes and omits some of them. This sample has some 2.3 million clones, with over 85% found just once. This TCR came from a man between 18 and 35 years old in good health. Some clones in this sample may be carry-over from other donors' samples. The rearrangement uses TRBV5-4 and TRBJ2-7; 11 positions agree with TRBD2. Sequencing used naive CD4+ T cells from PBMCs. Subset in this sample: CD45RA+ positively selected. In DNA form, the CDR3 reads TGTGCCAGCAGCTCCCCGGGACTAGCGGCCAGCTCCTACGAGCAGTACTTC. It codes for CASSSPGLAASSYEQYF.